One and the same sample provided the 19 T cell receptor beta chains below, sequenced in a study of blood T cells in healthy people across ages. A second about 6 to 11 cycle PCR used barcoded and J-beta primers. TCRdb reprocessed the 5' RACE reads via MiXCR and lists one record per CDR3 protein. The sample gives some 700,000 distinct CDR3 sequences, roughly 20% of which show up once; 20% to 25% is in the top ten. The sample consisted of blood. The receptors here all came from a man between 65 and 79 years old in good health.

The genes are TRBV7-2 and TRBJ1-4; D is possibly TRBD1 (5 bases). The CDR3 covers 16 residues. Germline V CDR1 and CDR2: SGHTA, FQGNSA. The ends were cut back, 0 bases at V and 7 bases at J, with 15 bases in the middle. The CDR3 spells CASSLAPRGVGEKLFF. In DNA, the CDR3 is TGTGCCAGCAGCTTAGCGCCCCGGGGCGTGGGTGAAAAACTGTTTTTT.

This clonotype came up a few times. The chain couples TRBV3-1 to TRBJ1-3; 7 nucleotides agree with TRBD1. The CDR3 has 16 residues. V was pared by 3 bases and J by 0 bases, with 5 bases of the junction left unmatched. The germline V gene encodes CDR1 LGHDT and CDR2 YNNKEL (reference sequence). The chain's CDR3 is CASSQRTGVSGNTIYF. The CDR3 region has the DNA TGTGCCAGCAGCCAGCGAACAGGGGTCTCTGGAAACACCATATATTTT.

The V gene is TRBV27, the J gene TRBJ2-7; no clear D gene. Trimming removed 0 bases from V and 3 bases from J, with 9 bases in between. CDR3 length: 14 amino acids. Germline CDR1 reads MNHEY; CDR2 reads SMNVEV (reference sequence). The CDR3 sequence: CASSLSGSLYEQYF. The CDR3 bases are TGTGCCAGCAGTTTATCTGGCAGTCTCTACGAGCAGTACTTC.

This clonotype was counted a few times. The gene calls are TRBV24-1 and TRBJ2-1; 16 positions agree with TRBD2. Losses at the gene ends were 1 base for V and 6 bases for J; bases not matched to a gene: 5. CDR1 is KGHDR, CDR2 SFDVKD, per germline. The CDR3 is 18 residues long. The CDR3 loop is CATSDFGTSGGAGNEQFF. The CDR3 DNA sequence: TGTGCCACCAGTGATTTTGGGACTAGCGGGGGGGCCGGCAATGAGCAGTTCTTC.

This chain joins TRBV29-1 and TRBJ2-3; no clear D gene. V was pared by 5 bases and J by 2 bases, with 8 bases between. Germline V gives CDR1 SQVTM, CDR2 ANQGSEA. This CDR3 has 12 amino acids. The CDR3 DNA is TGCAGCGTTCTAGGGCCCACAGATACGCAGTATTTT. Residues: CSVLGPTDTQYF.

The CDR3 nucleotides read TGTGCCAGCCTTGGGCCATCTCTCTACGAGCAGTACGTC. Translating gives CASLGPSLYEQYV. The gene calls are TRBV7-3 and TRBJ2-7, with D unresolved. Trimming removed 8 bases at V and 3 bases at J, with 14 bases between. CDR1 and CDR2 (germline): SGHTA, FQGTGA. The CDR3 is 13 amino acids.

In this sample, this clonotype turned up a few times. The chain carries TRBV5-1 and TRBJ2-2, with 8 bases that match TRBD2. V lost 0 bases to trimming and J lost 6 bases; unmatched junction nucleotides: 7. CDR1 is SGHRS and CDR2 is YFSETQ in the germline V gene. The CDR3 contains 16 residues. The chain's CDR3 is CASSLDAGGRAGELFF. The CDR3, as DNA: TGCGCCAGCAGCTTGGACGCGGGGGGTCGCGCCGGGGAGCTGTTTTTT.

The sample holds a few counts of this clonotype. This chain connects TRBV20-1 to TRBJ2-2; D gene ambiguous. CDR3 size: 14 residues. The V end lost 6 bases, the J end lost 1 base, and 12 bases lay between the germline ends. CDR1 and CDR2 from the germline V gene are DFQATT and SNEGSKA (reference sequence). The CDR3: CSAYLRGNTGELFF. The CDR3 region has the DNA TGCAGTGCATATCTACGCGGGAACACCGGGGAGCTGTTTTTT.

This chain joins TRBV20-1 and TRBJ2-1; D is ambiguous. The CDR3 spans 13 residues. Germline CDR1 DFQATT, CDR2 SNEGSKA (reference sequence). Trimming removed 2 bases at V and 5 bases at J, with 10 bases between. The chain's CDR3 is CSARPNRNNEQFF. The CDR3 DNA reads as TGCAGTGCTAGACCTAATAGAAACAATGAGCAGTTCTTC.

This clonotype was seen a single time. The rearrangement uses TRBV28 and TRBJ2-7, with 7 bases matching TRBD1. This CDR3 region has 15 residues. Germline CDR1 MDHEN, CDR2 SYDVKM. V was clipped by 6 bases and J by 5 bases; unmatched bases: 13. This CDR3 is CASRITTGWNNEQYF. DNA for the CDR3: TGTGCCAGCAGGATTACGACAGGGTGGAACAACGAGCAGTACTTC.

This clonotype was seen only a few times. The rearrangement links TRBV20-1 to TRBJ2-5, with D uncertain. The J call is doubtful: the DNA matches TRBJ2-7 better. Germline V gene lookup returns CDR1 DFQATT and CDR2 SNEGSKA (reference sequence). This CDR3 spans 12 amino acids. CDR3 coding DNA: TGCAGTGCTAGAGGACCGAATCTCGAGCAGTACTTC. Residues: CSARGPNLEQYF.

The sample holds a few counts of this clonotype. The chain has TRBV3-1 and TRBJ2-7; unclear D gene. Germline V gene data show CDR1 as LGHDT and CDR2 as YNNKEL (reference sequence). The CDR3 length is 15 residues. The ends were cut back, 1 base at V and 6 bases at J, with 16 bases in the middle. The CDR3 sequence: CASSQVSQNRAEQYF. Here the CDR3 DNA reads TGTGCCAGCAGCCAAGTCTCTCAAAACCGCGCCGAGCAGTACTTC.

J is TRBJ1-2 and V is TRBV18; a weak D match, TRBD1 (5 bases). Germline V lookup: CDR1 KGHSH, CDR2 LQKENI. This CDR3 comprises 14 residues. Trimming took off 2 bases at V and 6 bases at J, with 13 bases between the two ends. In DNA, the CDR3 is TGTGCCAGCTCACCAATAGTAGGGGTTGATGGCTACACCTTC. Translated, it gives CASSPIVGVDGYTF.

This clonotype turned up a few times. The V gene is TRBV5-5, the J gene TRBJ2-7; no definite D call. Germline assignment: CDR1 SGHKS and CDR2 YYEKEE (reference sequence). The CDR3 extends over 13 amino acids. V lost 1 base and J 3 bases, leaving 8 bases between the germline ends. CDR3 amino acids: CASSLPQHYEQYV. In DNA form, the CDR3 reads TGTGCCAGCAGCTTGCCACAACACTACGAGCAGTACGTC.

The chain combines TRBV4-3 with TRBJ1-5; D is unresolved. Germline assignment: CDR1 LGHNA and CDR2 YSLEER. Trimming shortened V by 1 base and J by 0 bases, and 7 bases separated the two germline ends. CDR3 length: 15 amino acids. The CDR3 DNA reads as TGCGCCAGCAGCCAAGTGGCTGATAGCAATCAGCCCCAGCATTTT. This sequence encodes CASSQVADSNQPQHF.

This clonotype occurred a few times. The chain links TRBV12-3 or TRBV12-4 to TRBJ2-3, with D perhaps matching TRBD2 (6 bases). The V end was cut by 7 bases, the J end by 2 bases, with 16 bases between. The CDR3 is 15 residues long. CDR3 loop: CASIPAEGHTDTQYF. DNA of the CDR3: TGTGCCAGCATCCCGGCGGAGGGCCACACAGATACGCAGTATTTT.

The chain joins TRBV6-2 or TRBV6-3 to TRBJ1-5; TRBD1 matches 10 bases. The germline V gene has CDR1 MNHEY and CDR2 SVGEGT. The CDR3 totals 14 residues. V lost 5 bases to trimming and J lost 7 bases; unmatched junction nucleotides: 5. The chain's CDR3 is CASSTLDRGQPQHF. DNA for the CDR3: TGTGCCAGCAGTACCCTGGACAGGGGGCAGCCCCAGCATTTT.

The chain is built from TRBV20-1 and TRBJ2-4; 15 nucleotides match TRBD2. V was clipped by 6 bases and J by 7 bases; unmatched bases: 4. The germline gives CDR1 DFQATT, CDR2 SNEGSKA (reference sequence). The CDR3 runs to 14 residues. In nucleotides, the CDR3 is TGCAGTGCAGGGACTAGCGGGAGGAGGAACATTCAGTACTTC. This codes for CSAGTSGRRNIQYF.

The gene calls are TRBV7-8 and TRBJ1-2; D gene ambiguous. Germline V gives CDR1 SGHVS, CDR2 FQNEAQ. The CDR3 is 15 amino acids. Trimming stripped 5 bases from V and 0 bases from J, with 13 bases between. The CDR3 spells CASSPEGAANYGYTF. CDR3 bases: TGTGCCAGCAGCCCCGAGGGCGCCGCTAACTATGGCTACACCTTC.